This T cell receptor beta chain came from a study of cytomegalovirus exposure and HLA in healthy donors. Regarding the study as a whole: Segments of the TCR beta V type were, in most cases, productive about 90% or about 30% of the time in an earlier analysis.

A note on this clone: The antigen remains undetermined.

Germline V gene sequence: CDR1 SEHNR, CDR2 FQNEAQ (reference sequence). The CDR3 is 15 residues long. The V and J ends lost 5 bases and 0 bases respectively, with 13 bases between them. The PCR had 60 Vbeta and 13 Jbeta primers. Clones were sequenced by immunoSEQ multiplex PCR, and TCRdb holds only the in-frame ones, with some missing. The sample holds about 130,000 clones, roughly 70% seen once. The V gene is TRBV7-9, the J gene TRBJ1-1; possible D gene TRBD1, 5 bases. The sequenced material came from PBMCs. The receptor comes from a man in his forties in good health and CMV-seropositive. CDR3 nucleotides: TGTGCCAGCAGCCCCAGTTCAGGGCTGAACACTGAAGCTTTCTTT. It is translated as CASSPSSGLNTEAFF.